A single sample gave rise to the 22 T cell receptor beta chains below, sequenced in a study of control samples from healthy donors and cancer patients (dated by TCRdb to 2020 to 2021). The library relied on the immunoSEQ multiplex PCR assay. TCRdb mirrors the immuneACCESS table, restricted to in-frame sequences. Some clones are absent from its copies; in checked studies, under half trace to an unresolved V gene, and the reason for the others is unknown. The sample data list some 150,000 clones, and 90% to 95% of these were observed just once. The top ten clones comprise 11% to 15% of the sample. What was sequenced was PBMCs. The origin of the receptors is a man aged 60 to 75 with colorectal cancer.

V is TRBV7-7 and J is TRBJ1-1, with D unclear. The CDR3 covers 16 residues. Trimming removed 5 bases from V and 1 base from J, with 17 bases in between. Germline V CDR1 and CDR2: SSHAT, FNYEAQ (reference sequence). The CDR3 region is CASSAHQRSRNTEAFF. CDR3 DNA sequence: TGTGCCAGCAGCGCTCACCAGCGCAGTAGGAACACTGAAGCTTTCTTT.

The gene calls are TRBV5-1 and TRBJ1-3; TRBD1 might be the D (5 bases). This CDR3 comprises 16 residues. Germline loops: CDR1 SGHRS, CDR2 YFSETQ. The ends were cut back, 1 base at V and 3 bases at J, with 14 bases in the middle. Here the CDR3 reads CASSLNFQGSGNTIYF. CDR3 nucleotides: TGCGCCAGCAGCTTGAATTTCCAGGGTAGTGGAAACACCATATATTTT. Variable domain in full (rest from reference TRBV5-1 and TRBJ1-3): KAGVTQTPRYLIKTRGQQVTLSCSPISGHRSVSWYQQTPGQGLQFLFEYFSETQRNKGNFPGRFSGRQFSNSRSEMNVSTLELGDSALYLCASSLNFQGSGNTIYFGEGSWLTVV.

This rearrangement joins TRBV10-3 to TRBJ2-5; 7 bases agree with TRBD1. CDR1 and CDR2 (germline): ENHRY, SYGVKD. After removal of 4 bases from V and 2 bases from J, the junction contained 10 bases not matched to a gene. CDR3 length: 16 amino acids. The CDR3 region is CAISGYRGSTQETQYF. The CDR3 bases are TGTGCCATCAGTGGCTACAGGGGCTCGACTCAAGAGACCCAGTACTTC.

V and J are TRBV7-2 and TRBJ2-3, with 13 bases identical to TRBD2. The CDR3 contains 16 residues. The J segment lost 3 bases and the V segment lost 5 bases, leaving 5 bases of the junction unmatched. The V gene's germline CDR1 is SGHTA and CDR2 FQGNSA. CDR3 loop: CASSLRTSGGTDTQYF. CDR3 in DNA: TGTGCCAGCAGCCTACGGACTAGCGGGGGTACAGATACGCAGTATTTT.

The CDR3 coding sequence is TGTGCCTGGAGAAACAGGGGAGGAACTAACTATGGCTACACCTTC. Its protein is CAWRNRGGTNYGYTF. The V and J genes are TRBV30 and TRBJ1-2, with 7 bases fitting TRBD1. In germline, CDR1 is GTSNPN, CDR2 SVGIG (reference sequence). V lost 3 bases and J lost 0; bases outside the gene matches: 7. The CDR3 extends over 15 amino acids.

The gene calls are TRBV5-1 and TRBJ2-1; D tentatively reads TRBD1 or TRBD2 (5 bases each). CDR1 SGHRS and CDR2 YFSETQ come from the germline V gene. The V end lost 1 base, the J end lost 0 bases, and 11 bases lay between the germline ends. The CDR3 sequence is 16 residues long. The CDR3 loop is CASSLNGAVSYNEQFF. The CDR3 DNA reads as TGCGCCAGCAGCTTGAACGGGGCGGTCTCCTACAATGAGCAGTTCTTC.

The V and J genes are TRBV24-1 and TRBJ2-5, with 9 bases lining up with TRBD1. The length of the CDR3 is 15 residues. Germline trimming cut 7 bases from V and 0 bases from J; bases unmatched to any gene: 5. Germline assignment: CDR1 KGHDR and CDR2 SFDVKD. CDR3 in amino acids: CATSRTGANQETQYF. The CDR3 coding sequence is TGTGCCACCAGCCGGACAGGGGCCAACCAAGAGACCCAGTACTTC.

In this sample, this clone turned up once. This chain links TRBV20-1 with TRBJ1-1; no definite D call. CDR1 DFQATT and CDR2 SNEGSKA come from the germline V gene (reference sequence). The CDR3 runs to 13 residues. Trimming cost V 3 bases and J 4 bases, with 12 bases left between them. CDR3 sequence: CSASWQSGTEAFF. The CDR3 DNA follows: TGCAGTGCTAGTTGGCAGTCTGGCACTGAAGCTTTCTTT.

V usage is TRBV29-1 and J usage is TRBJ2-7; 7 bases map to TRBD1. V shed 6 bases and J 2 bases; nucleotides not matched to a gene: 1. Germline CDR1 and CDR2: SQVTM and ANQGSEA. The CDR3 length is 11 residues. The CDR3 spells CSVGTAYEQYF. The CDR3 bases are TGCAGCGTAGGGACAGCCTACGAGCAGTACTTC.

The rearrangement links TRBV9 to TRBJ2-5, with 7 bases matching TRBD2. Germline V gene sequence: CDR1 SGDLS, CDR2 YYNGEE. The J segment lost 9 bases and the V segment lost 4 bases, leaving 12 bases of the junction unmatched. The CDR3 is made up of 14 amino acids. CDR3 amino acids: CASSTGLINGAQYF. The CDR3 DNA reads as TGTGCCAGCAGCACGGGACTAATTAATGGGGCCCAGTACTTC.

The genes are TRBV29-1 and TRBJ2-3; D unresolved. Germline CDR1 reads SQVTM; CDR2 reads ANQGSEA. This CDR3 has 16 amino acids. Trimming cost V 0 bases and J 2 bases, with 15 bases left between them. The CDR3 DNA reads TGCAGCGTTGAAGATCGACACCGGAGCACCACAGATACGCAGTATTTT. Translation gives CSVEDRHRSTTDTQYF.

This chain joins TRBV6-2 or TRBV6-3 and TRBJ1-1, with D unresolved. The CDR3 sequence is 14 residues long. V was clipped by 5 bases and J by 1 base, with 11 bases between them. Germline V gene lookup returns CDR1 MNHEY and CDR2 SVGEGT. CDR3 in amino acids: CASSRGIRNTEAFF. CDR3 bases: TGTGCCAGCAGTCGAGGGATACGGAACACTGAAGCTTTCTTT.

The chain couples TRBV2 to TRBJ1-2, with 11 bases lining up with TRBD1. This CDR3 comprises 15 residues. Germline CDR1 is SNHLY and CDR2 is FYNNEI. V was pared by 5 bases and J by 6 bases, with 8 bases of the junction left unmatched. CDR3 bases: TGTGCCAGCAGTCCTCGCGGACAGGGGGCAGATGGCTACACCTTC. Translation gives CASSPRGQGADGYTF.

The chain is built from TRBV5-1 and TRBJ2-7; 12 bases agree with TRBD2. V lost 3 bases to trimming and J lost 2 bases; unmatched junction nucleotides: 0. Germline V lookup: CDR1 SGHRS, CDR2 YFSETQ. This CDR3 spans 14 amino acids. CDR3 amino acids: CASSSSGGAYEQYF. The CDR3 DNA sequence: TGCGCCAGCAGCTCTAGCGGGGGGGCCTACGAGCAGTACTTC.

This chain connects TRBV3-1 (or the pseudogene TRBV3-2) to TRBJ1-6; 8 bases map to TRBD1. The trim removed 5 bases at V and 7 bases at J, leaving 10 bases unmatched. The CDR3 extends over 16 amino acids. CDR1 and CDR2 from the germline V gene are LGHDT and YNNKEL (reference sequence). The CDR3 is CASSDQGAMRNSPLHF. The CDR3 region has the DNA TGTGCCAGCAGCGACCAGGGGGCGATGAGAAATTCACCCCTCCACTTT.

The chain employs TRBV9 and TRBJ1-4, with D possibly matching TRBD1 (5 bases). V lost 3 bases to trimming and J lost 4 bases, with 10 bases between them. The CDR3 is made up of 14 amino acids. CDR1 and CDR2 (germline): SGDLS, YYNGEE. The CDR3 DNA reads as TGTGCCAGCAGCGCAGGGTCCTATAATGAAAAACTGTTTTTT. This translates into CASSAGSYNEKLFF.

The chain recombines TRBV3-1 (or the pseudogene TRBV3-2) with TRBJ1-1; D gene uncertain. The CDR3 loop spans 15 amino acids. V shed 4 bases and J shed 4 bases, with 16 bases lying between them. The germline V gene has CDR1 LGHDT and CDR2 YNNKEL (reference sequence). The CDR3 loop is CASSPSWGGSTEAFF. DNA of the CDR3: TGTGCCAGCAGCCCCTCGTGGGGTGGGAGCACTGAAGCTTTCTTT.

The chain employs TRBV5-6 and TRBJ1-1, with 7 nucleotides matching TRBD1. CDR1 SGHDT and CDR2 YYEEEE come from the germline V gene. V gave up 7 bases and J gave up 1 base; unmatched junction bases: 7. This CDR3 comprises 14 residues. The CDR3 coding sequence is TGTGCCAGCTTCGACAGGGATGGGAACACTGAAGCTTTCTTT. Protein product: CASFDRDGNTEAFF. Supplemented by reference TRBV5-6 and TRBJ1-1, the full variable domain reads DAGVTQSPTHLIKTRGQQVTLRCSPKSGHDTVSWYQQALGQGPQFIFQYYEEEERQRGNFPDRFSGHQFPNYSSELNVNALLLGDSALYLCASFDRDGNTEAFFGQGTRLTVV.

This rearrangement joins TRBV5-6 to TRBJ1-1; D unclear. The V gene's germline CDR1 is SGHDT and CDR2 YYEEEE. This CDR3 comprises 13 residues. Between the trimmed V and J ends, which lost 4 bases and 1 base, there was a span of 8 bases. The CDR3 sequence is CASSRTRNTEAFF. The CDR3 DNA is TGTGCCAGCAGCCGAACACGGAACACTGAAGCTTTCTTT.

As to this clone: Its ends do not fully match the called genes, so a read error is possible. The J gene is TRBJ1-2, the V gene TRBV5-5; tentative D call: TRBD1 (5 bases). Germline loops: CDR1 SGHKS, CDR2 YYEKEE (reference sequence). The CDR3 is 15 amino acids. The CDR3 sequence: CASSLGGPTPYGYTF. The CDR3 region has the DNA TGTGCCAGCAGTTTGGGGGGACCCACACCCTATGGCTACACCTTC.

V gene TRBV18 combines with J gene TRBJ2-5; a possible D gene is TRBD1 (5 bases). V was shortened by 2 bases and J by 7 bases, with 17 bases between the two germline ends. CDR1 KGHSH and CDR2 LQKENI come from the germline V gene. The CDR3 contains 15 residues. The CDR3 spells CASSPLDISRGTQYF. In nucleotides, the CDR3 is TGTGCCAGCTCACCATTGGACATATCACGCGGGACCCAGTACTTC.

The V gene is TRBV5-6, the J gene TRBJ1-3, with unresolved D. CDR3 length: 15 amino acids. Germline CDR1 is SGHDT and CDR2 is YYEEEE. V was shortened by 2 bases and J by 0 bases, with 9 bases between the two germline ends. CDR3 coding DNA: TGTGCCAGCAGCTTAGAGGGAAGCTCTGGAAACACCATATATTTT. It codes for CASSLEGSSGNTIYF.